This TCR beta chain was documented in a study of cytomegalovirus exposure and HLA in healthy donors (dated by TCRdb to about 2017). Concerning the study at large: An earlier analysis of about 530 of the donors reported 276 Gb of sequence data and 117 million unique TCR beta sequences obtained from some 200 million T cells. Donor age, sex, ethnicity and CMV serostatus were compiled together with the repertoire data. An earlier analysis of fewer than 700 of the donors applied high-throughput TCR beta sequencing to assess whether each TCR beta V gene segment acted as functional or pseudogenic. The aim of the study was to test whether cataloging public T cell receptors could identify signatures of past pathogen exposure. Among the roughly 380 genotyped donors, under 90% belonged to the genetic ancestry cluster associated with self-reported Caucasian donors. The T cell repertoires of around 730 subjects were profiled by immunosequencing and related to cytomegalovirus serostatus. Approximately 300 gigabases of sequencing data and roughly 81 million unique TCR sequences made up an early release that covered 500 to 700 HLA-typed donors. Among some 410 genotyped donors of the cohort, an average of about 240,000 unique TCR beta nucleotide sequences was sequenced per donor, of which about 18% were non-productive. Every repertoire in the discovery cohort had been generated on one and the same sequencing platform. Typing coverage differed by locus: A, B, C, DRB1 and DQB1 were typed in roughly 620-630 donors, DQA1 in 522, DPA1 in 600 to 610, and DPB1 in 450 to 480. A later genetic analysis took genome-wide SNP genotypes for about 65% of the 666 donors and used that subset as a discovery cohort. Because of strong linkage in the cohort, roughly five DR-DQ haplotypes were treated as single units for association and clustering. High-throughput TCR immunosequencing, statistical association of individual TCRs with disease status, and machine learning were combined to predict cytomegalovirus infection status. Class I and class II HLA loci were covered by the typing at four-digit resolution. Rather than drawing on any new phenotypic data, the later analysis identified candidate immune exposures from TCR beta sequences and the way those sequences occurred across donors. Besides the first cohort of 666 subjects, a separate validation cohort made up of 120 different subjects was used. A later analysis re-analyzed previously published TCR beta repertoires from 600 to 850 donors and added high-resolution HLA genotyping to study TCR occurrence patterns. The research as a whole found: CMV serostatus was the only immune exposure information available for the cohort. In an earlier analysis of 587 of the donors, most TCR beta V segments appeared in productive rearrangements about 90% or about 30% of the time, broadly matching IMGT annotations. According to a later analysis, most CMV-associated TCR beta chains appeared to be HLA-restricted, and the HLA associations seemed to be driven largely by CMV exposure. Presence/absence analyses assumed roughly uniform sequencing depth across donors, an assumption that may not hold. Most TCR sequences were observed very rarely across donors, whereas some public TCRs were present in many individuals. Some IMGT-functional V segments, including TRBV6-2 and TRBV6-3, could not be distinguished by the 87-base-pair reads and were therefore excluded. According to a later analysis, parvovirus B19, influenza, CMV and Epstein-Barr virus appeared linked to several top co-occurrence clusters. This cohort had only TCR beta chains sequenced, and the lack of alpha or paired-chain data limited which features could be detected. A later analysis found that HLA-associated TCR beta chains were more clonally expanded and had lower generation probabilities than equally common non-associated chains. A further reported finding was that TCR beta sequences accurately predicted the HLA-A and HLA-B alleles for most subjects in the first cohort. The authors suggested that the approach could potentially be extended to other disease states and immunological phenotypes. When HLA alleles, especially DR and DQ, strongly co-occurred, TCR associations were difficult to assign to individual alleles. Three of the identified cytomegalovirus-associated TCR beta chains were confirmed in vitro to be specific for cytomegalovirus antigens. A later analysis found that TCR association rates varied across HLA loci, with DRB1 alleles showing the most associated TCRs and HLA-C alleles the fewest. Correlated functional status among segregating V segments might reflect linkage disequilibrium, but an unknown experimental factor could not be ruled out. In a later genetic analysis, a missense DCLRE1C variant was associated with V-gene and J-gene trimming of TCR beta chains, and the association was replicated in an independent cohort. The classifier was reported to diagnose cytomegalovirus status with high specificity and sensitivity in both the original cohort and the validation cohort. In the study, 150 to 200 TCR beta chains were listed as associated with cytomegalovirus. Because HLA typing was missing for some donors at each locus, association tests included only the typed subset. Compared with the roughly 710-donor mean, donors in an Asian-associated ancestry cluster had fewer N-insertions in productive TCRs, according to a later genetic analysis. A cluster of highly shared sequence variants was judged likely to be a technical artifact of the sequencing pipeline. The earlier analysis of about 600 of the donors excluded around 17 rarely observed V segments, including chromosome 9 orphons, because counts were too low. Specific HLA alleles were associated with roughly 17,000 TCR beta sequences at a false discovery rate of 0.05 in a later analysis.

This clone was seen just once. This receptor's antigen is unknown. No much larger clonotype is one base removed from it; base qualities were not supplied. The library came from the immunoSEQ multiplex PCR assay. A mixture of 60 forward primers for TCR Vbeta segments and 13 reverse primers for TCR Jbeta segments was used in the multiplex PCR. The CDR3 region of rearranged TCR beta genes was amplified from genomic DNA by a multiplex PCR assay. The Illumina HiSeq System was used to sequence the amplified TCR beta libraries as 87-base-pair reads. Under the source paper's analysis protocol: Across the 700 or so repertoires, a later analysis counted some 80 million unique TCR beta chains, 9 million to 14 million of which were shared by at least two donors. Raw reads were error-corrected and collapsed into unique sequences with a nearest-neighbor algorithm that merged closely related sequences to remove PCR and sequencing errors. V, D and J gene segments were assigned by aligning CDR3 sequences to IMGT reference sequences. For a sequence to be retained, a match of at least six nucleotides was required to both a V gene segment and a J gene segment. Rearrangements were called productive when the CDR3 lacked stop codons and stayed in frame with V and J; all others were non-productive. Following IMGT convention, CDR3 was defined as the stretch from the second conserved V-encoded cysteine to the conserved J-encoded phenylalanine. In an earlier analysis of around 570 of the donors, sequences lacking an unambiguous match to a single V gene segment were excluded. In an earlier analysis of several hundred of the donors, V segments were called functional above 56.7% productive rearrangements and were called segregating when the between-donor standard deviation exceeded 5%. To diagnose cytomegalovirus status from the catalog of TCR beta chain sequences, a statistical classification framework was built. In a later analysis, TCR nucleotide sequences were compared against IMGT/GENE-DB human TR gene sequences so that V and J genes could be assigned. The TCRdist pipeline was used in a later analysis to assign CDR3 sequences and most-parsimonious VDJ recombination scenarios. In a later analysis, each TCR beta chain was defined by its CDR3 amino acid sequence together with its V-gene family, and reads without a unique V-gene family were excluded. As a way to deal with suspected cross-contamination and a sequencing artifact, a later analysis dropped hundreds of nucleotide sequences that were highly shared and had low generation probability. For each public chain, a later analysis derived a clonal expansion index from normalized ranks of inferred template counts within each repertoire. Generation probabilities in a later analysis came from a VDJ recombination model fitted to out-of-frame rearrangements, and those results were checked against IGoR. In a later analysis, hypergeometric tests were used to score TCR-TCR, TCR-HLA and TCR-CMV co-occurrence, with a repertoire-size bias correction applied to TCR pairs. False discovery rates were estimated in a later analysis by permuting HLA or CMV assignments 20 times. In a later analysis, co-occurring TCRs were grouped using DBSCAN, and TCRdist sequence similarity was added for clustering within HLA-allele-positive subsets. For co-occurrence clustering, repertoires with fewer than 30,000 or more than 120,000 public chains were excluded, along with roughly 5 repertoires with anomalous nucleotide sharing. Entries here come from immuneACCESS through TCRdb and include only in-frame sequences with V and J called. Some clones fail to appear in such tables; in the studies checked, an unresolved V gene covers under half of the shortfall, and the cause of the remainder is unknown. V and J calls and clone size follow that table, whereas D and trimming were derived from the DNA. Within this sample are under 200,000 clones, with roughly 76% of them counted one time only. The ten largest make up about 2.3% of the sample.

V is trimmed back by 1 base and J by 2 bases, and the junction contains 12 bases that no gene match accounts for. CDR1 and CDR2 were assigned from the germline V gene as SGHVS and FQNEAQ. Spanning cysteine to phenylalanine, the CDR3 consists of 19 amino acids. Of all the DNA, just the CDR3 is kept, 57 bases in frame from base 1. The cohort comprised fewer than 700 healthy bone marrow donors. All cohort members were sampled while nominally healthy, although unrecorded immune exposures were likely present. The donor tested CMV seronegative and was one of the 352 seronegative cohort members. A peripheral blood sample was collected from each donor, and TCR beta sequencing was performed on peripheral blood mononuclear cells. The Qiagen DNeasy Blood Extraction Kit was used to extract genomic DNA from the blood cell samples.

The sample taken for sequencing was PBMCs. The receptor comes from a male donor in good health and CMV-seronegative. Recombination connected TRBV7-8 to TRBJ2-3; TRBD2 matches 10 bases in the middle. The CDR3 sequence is CASSLVGSGGPLATDTQYF. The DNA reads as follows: TGTGCCAGCAGCTTAGTAGGTAGCGGGGGGCCTCTGGCCACAGATACGCAGTATTTT.